The 19 T cell receptor beta chains reported below all come from one sample, sequenced in a study of blood T cell repertoires in COVID-19. Assay: immunoSEQ multiplex PCR; the TCRdb copy retains only in-frame clones and omits some. The data show 100,000 to 150,000 clones, 84% seen once. Sequencing was done on a sample of peripheral blood. These receptor sequences come from a young woman who had recovered from COVID-19.

This clone was observed a single time. This sequence joins TRBV18 and TRBJ1-1; 7 nucleotides agree with TRBD1. V was clipped by 3 bases and J by 5 bases; unmatched bases: 6. CDR3 length equals 14 residues. Germline-derived CDR1 and CDR2 are KGHSH and LQKENI. In DNA, the CDR3 is TGTGCCAGCTCACCTGATCCAGGGGGAACTGAAGCTTTCTTT. This gives the protein CASSPDPGGTEAFF.

This clone was seen a handful of times. The chain is built from TRBV11-3 and TRBJ2-1; 13 nucleotides align to TRBD2. The CDR3 covers 19 residues. Looked up from germline, CDR1 is SGHNT and CDR2 is YENEEA. The J segment lost 8 bases and the V segment lost 0 bases, leaving 13 bases of the junction unmatched. The CDR3 DNA reads TGTGCCAGCAGCTTAGACCATCTCCGGACTAGCGGGGGAAATGATGAGCAGTTCTTC. It is translated as CASSLDHLRTSGGNDEQFF.

The CDR3 reads CASSPSGSSTGELFF. The DNA for the CDR3 is TGTGCCAGCAGCCCCTCGGGATCCTCCACCGGGGAGCTGTTTTTT. The chain combines TRBV7-3 with TRBJ2-2; possibly TRBD2 for D (5 bases). The V gene lost 5 bases and the J gene lost 4 bases, with 14 bases spanning the gap. The germline V gene has CDR1 SGHTA and CDR2 FQGTGA. This CDR3 has 15 amino acids. Combining the CDR3 with reference TRBV7-3 and TRBJ2-2 gives the whole variable domain GAGVSQTPSNKVTEKGKYVELRCDPISGHTALYWYRQSLGQGPEFLIYFQGTGAADDSGLPNDRFFAVRPEGSVSTLKIQRTERGDSAVYLCASSPSGSSTGELFFGEGSRLTVL.

The chain combines TRBV23-1 with TRBJ2-7, with D maybe TRBD2 (6 bases). TRBV23-1 is noted as an ORF with a role that remains uncertain. The CDR3 is 18 residues long. Between the trimmed V and J ends, which lost 4 bases and 1 base, there was a span of 23 bases. This CDR3 is CASSRPIRTAGRSYEQYF. Written as DNA, the CDR3 is TGCGCCAGCAGTCGACCGATTCGTACGGCAGGGAGGTCCTACGAGCAGTACTTC.

The V call is TRBV13, the J call TRBJ2-4; 8 nucleotides line up with TRBD1. V dropped 5 bases and J dropped 0; count of bases not matched to a gene: 3. Germline CDR1 PRHDT, CDR2 FYEKMQ (reference sequence). CDR3 size: 15 residues. The CDR3 region has the DNA TGTGCCAGCAGCGGACAGGGACTAGCCAAAAACATTCAGTACTTC. Its protein is CASSGQGLAKNIQYF.

As for this clone: This sample also contains other DNA sequences that code for the same CDR3. The genes are TRBV19 and TRBJ1-5, with 9 positions matching TRBD1. The V gene's germline CDR1 is LNHDA and CDR2 SQIVND (reference sequence). The CDR3 sequence is 14 residues long. After removal of 4 bases from V and 3 bases from J, the junction contained 1 base not matched to a gene. CDR3: CASSRDRVNQPQHF. CDR3 nucleotides: TGTGCCAGTAGTAGGGACAGGGTCAATCAGCCCCAGCATTTT.

The chain joins TRBV28 to TRBJ1-3; tentative D call: TRBD1 (5 bases). V lost 10 bases, J lost 0 bases, and 13 bases lay in between. Germline CDR1 MDHEN, CDR2 SYDVKM. The CDR3 runs to 14 residues. CDR3 in DNA: TGTGCCATCGCCGGGGGGAGCTCTGGAAACACCATATATTTT. Its protein is CAIAGGSSGNTIYF.

Notes on this clone: An end of the junction does not agree with germline; a read error may underlie this. The chain couples TRBV13 to TRBJ1-2, with 11 positions matching TRBD1. Per germline, CDR1 PRHDT and CDR2 FYEKMQ (reference sequence). This CDR3 has 16 residues. The CDR3 loop is CASSLGQGAGNYGYTF. In DNA, the CDR3 is TGTGCCAGCAGTTTAGGACAGGGGGCAGGAAACTATGGCTACACCTTC. The entire variable domain, with the rest obtained from reference TRBV13 and TRBJ1-2, is as follows: AAGVIQSPRHLIKEKRETATLKCYPIPRHDTVYWYQQGPGQDPQFLISFYEKMQSDKGSIPDRFSAQQFSDYHSELNMSSLELGDSALYFCASSLGQGAGNYGYTFGSGTRLTVV.

The genes are TRBV19 and TRBJ2-2; D might be TRBD1 (5 bases). In germline, CDR1 is LNHDA, CDR2 SQIVND (reference sequence). The CDR3 sequence is 16 residues long. With 2 bases removed from V and 1 base from J, the gap between germline ends came to 11 bases. DNA of the CDR3: TGTGCCAGTAGTATAAGGGCAGACAGGAACACCGGGGAGCTGTTTTTT. Protein product: CASSIRADRNTGELFF.

V and J are TRBV21-1 and TRBJ2-2; the DNA was not compared with TRBD2, the D call given in the table. TRBV21-1 is a known pseudogene. The CDR3 length is 12 residues. The CDR3 region has the DNA TGTGCCAGCAGCAAAGCTAGCGGGGAGCTGTTTTTT. The encoded protein is CASSKASGELFF.

V usage is TRBV6-1 and J usage is TRBJ2-7; 8 bases agree with TRBD1. The CDR3 has 16 residues. The junction had 10 bases not matched to a gene; V was cut back by 4 bases and J by 2 bases. Germline-derived CDR1 and CDR2 are MNHNS and SASEGT. The CDR3 sequence: CASSVYRDRPTYEQYF. CDR3 DNA: TGTGCCAGCAGTGTCTACCGGGACAGGCCTACCTACGAGCAGTACTTC.

J is TRBJ1-2 and V is TRBV12-3 or TRBV12-4; D call uncertain. V lost 3 bases and J lost 4, with 9 bases in between. CDR3 size: 13 residues. The CDR3 protein is CASSFSGPYGYTF. As DNA, the CDR3 is TGTGCCAGCAGTTTTTCGGGTCCCTATGGCTACACCTTC.

A note on this clone: Other DNA sequences from this sample encode an identical CDR3 as well. The rearrangement uses TRBV18 and TRBJ1-2; D may be TRBD1 (5 bases). The V end lost 0 bases, the J end lost 5 bases, and 10 bases lay between the germline ends. Germline assignment: CDR1 KGHSH and CDR2 LQKENI. The CDR3 loop spans 14 amino acids. CDR3 bases: TGTGCCAGCTCACCACCCGAGACAGCATATGGCTACACCTTC. As protein: CASSPPETAYGYTF.

This sequence joins TRBV6-5 and TRBJ1-5; no definite D call. V lost 7 bases to trimming and J lost 0 bases, with 10 bases between them. In germline, CDR1 is MNHEY, CDR2 SVGAGI. This CDR3 comprises 14 residues. The CDR3 here is CASTQFGSNQPQHF. The CDR3 region has the DNA TGTGCCAGCACCCAATTCGGTAGCAATCAGCCCCAGCATTTT.

J is TRBJ2-3 and V is TRBV9; TRBD2 is a possible D gene (6 bases). Trimming removed 0 bases from V and 2 bases from J, with 13 bases in between. The length of the CDR3 is 16 residues. Germline V CDR1 and CDR2: SGDLS, YYNGEE. The CDR3 DNA reads as TGTGCCAGCAGCGTAGTCGGTAGCGGCAACACAGATACGCAGTATTTT. As protein: CASSVVGSGNTDTQYF.

CDR3 region: CASSLGQGAYEQYF. The CDR3 nucleotides are TGTGCCAGTAGTTTAGGGCAGGGGGCCTACGAGCAGTACTTC. The gene calls are TRBV19 and TRBJ2-7; 7 bases line up with TRBD1. The V and J ends lost 5 bases and 2 bases, in that order; junction bases with no gene match: 6. CDR1 and CDR2 from the germline V gene are LNHDA and SQIVND (reference sequence). The CDR3 is 14 residues long.

This chain uses TRBV29-1 with TRBJ1-2; D gene unclear. The V end was cut by 4 bases, the J end by 7 bases, with 16 bases between. The CDR3 loop spans 13 amino acids. The V gene's germline CDR1 is SQVTM and CDR2 ANQGSEA. For the CDR3, the DNA is TGCAGCGTTGTAGAACAGACCTTTGGTGGCTACACCTTC. As protein: CSVVEQTFGGYTF. Complete variable domain (other parts from reference TRBV29-1 and TRBJ1-2): SAVISQKPSRDICQRGTSLTIQCQVDSQVTMMFWYRQQPGQSLTLIATANQGSEATYESGFVIDKFPISRPNLTFSTLTVSNMSPEDSSIYLCSVVEQTFGGYTFGSGTRLTVV.

This chain joins TRBV29-1 and TRBJ1-4, with 7 bases lining up with TRBD1. CDR3 length: 14 amino acids. CDR1 is SQVTM and CDR2 is ANQGSEA in the germline V gene. V shed 5 bases and J 2 bases; nucleotides not matched to a gene: 5. The CDR3 sequence is CSVLRQGTNEKLFF. The CDR3 region has the DNA TGCAGCGTTCTGCGACAGGGTACTAATGAAAAACTGTTTTTT.

The gene calls are TRBV7-8 and TRBJ1-5; a weak D match, TRBD1 (6 bases). V shed 1 base and J shed 0 bases, with 7 bases lying between them. This CDR3 comprises 15 residues. Per the germline V gene, CDR1 is SGHVS and CDR2 is FQNEAQ. The DNA of the CDR3 is TGTGCCAGCAGCTTAGACAGGGCTAGCAATCAGCCCCAGCATTTT. As protein: CASSLDRASNQPQHF.